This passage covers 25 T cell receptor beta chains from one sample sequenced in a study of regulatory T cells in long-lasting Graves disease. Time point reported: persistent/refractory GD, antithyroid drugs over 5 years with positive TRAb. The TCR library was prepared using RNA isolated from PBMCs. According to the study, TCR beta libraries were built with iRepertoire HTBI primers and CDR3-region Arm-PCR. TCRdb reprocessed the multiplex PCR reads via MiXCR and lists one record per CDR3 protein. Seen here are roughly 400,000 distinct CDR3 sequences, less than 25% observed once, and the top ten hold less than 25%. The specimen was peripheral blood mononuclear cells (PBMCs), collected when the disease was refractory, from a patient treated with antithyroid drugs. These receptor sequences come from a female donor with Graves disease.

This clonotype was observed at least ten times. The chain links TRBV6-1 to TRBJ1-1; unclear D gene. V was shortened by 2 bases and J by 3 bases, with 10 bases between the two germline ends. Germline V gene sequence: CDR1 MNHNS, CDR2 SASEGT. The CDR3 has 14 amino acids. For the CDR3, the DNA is TGTGCCAGCAGTGAACGGTTTACGGACACTGAAGCTTTCTTT. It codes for CASSERFTDTEAFF.

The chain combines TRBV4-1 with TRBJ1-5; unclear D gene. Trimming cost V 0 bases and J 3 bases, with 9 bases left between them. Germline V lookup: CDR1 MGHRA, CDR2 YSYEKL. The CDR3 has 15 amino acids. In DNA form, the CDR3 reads TGCGCCAGCAGCCAAGAAAACGGTGCCAATCAGCCCCAGCATTTT. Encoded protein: CASSQENGANQPQHF.

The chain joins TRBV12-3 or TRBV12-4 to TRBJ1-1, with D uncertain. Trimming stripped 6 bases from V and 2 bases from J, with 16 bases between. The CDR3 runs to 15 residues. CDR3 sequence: CASRSWVQGNTEAFF. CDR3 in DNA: TGTGCCAGCAGGTCCTGGGTCCAAGGCAACACTGAAGCTTTCTTT.

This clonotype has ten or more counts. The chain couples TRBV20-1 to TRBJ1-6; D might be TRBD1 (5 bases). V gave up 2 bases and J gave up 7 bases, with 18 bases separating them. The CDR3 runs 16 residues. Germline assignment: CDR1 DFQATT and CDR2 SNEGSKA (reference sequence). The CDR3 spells CSARRQGGTQNSPLHF. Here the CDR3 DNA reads TGCAGTGCTAGAAGGCAGGGAGGAACCCAGAATTCACCCCTCCACTTT.

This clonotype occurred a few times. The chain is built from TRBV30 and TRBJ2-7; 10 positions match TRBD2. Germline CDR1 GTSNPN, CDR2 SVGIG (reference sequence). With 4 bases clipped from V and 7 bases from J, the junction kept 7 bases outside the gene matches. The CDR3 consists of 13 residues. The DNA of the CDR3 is TGTGCCTGGAATAAGCGGGAGGGCCGAGAGCAGTACTTC. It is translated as CAWNKREGREQYF.

The chain's CDR3 is CTALEANYGYTF. In DNA, the CDR3 is TGCACTGCCCTTGAAGCTAACTATGGCTACACCTTC. This rearrangement joins TRBV20-1 to TRBJ1-2; no clear D. The CDR3 runs 12 residues. Looked up from germline, CDR1 is DFQATT and CDR2 is SNEGSKA (reference sequence).

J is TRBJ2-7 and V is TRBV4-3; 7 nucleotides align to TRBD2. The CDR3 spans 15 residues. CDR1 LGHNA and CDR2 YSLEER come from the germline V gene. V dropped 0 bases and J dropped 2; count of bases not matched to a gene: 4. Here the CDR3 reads CASSQDIRGAYEQYF. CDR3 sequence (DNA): TGCGCCAGCAGCCAAGACATTCGGGGGGCCTACGAGCAGTACTTC.

The CDR3 DNA reads TGCAGCGTCGCCCGGGGACAGGGGGCCGCTGAAGCTTTCTTT. This translates into CSVARGQGAAEAFF. This chain joins TRBV29-1 and TRBJ1-1; TRBD1 matches at 12 bases. This CDR3 comprises 14 residues. Per germline, CDR1 SQVTM and CDR2 ANQGSEA. J gave up 6 bases and V 6 bases, and 8 bases lay outside the gene matches.

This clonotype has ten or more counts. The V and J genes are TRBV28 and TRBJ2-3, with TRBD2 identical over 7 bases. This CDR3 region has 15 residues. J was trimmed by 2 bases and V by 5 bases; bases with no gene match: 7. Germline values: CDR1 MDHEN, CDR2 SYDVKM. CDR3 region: CASSPPSGLTDTQYF. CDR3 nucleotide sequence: TGTGCCAGCAGTCCCCCTAGCGGACTCACAGATACGCAGTATTTT.

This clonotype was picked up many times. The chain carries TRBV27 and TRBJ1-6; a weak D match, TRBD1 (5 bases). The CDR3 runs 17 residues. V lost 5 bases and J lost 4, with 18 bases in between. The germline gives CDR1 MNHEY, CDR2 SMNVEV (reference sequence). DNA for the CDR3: TGTGCCAGCAGTCCCTCCGCGGGGCAGGATTATAATTCACCCCTCCACTTT. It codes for CASSPSAGQDYNSPLHF.

The CDR3 sequence: CASSSPGLAGGGANVLTF. The CDR3 DNA reads as TGTGCCAGCTCTTCCCCGGGTCTAGCGGGAGGTGGGGCCAACGTCCTGACTTTC. The chain combines TRBV27 with TRBJ2-6; 11 bases match TRBD2. The CDR3 consists of 18 residues. Trimming took 8 bases from V and 3 from J; bases not matched to a gene: 12. Germline CDR1 is MNHEY and CDR2 is SMNVEV (reference sequence).

CDR3: CASSFNRKENIQYF. In DNA form, the CDR3 reads TGTGCCAGCAGTTTTAACAGAAAGGAAAACATTCAGTACTTC. The chain joins TRBV28 to TRBJ2-4; no clear D. This CDR3 region has 14 residues. Trimming took 3 bases from V and 5 from J, leaving 11 bases between them. From germline, CDR1 is MDHEN and CDR2 SYDVKM.

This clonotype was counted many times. The CDR3 DNA is TGTGCCAGCAGCCAAGTCAACAGGGAAGAGACCCAGTACTTC. It specifies CASSQVNREETQYF. This rearrangement joins TRBV14 to TRBJ2-5, with D maybe TRBD1 (6 bases). V dropped 1 base and J dropped 3 bases, with 9 bases sitting between them. The CDR3 is 14 amino acids. Germline loops: CDR1 SGHDN, CDR2 FVKESK. Combining the CDR3 with reference TRBV14 and TRBJ2-5 gives the whole variable domain EAGVTQFPSHSVIEKGQTVTLRCDPISGHDNLYWYRRVMGKEIKFLLHFVKESKQDESGMPNNRFLAERTGGTYSTLKVQPAELEDSGVYFCASSQVNREETQYFGPGTRLLVL.

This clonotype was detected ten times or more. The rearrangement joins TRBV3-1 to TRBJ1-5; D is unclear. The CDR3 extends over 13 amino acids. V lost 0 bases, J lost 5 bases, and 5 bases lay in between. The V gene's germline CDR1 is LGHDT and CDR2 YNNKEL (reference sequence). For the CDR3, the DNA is TGTGCCAGCAGCCAAGAGCCAGATCAGCCCCAGCATTTT. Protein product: CASSQEPDQPQHF.

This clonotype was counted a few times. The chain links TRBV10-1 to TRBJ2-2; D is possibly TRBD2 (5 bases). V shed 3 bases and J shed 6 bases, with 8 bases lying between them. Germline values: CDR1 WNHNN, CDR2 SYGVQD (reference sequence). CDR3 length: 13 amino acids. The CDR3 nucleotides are TGCGCCAGCAGTGAAGGAGGCGCCGGGGAGCTGTTTTTT. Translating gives CASSEGGAGELFF.

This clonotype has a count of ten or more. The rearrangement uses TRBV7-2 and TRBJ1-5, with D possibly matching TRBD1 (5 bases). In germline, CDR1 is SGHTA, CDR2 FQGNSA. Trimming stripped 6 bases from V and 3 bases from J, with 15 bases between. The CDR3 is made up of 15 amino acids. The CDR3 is CASRRTGTFNQPQHF. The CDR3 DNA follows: TGTGCCAGCAGAAGAACCGGGACCTTCAATCAGCCCCAGCATTTT.

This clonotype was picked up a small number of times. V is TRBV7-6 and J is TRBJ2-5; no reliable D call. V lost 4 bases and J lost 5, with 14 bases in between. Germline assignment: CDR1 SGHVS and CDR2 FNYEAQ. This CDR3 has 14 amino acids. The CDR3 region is CASSSPSRRETQYF. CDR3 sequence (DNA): TGTGCCAGCAGCTCCCCTTCCCGGCGGGAGACCCAGTACTTC.

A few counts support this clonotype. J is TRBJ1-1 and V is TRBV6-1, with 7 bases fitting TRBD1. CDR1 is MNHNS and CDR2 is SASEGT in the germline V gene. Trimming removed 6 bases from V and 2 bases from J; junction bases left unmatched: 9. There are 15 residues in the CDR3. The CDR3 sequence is CASSPGTAGNTEAFF. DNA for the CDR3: TGTGCCAGCAGCCCCGGGACAGCCGGTAACACTGAAGCTTTCTTT.

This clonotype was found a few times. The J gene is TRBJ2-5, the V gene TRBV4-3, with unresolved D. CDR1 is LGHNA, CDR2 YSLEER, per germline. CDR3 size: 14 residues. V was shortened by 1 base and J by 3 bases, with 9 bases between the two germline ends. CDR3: CASSQVSGEETQYF. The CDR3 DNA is TGCGCCAGCAGCCAAGTGTCTGGGGAAGAGACCCAGTACTTC.

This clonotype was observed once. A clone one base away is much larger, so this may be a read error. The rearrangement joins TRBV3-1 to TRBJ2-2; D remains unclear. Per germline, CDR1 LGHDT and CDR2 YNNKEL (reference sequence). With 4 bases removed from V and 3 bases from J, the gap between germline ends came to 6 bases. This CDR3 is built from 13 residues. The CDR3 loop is CASSPIDTGELFF. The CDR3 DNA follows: TGTGCCAGCAGCCCTATAGACACCGGGGAGCTGTTTTTT.

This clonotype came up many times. CDR3 protein: CASSLDSGKSSYEQYF. The CDR3 nucleotides read TGTGCCAGCAGCTTAGACAGCGGGAAGAGCTCCTACGAGCAGTACTTC. V gene TRBV7-2 combines with J gene TRBJ2-7, with TRBD2 matching over 7 bases. Germline-derived CDR1 and CDR2 are SGHTA and FQGNSA. V lost 1 base to trimming and J lost 0 bases; unmatched junction nucleotides: 6. The CDR3 covers 16 residues.

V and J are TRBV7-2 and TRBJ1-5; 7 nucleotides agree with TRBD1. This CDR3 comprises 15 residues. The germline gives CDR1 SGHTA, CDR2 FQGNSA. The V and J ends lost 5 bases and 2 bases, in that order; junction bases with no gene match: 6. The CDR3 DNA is TGTGCCAGCAGCCTCGGACAGGCGGGCAATCAGCCCCAGCATTTT. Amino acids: CASSLGQAGNQPQHF.

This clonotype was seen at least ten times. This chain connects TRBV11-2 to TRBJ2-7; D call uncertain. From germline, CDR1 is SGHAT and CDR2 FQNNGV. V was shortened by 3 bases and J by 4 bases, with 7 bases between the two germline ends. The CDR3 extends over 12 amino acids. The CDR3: CASSLNVYEQYF. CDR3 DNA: TGTGCCAGCAGCTTGAACGTATACGAGCAGTACTTC.

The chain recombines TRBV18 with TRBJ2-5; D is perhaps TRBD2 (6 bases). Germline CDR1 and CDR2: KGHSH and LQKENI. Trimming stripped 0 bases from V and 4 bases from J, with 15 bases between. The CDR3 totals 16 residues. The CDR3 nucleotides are TGTGCCAGCTCACCACCGGGCCAGGCCGGGGGAGAGACCCAGTACTTC. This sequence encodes CASSPPGQAGGETQYF.

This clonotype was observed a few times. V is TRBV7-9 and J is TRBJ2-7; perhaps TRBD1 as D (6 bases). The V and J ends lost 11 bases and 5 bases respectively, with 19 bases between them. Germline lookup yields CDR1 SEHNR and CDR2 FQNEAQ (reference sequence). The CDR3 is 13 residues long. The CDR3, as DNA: TGTGCCGGGGGCGGATCGATGGGCCACGAGCAGTACTTC. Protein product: CAGGGSMGHEQYF.